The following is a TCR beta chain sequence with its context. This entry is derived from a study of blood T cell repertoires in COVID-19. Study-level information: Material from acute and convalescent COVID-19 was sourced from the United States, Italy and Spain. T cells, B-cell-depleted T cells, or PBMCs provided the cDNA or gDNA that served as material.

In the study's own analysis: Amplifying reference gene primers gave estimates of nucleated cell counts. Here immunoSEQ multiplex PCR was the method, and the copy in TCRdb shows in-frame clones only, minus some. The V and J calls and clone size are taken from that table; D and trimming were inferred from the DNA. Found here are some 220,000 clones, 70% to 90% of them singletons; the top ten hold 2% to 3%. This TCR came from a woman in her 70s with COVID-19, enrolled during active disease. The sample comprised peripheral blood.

CDR3: CASSPLHRDTEAFF. CDR3 nucleotides: TGTGCCAGCTCACCACTTCACAGGGATACTGAAGCTTTCTTT. This chain connects TRBV18 to TRBJ1-1, with a tentative D call TRBD1 (6 bases). CDR1 and CDR2 (germline): KGHSH, LQKENI. The CDR3 is 14 residues long. V dropped 1 base and J dropped 5 bases, with 11 bases sitting between them. Full variable domain (missing parts from reference TRBV18 and TRBJ1-1): NAGVMQNPRHLVRRRGQEARLRCSPMKGHSHVYWYRQLPEEGLKFMVYLQKENIIDESGMPKERFSAEFPKEGPSILRIQQVVRGDSAAYFCASSPLHRDTEAFFGQGTRLTVV.